The present T cell receptor beta chain was sequenced within a study of blood T cell repertoires in COVID-19. Whole-study context: Samples taken during acute and convalescent COVID-19 were collected in the United States, Italy and Spain. T cells, B-cell-depleted T cells, or PBMCs supplied cDNA or gDNA.

The CDR3 is 15 residues long. The V gene's germline CDR1 is SGHVS and CDR2 FNYEAQ. Trimming at V came to 5 bases and at J to 2 bases, leaving 8 bases not matched to a gene. As handled by the study authors: Amplified reference gene primers provided the basis for estimating nucleated cell counts. TCRdb's copy holds only in-frame clones and misses some; the assay was immunoSEQ multiplex PCR. V and J calls and clone size are given by that table; D and trimming were obtained from the DNA. The sample has 250,000 or so clones, around 89% seen once. In this sample, this clone turned up a few times. Enrollees, about 18 to 100 years old, lived in about two dozen US areas.

The source of this sequence is a woman aged 25 to 39 with acute COVID-19. The chain links TRBV7-6 to TRBJ2-7; 8 bases map to TRBD2. Sequenced input: PBMCs or T cells enriched from blood (not recorded which). CDR3 DNA: TGTGCCAGCAGCGTAAGCGGGGGAGGAACCTACGAGCAGTACTTC. Its protein is CASSVSGGGTYEQYF.